One sample yielded the 19 T cell receptor beta chains listed below, sequenced in a study of shared clonotypes between healthy human individuals. Profiling relied on immunoSEQ multiplex PCR, and the TCRdb table lists in-frame clones only, not all of them. The sample lists more than 1 million clones, around three quarters seen once, with 0.5% to 0.6% in the top ten. The sequenced sample consisted of memory CD4+ T cells from PBMCs. Subset of the sample: CD45RA-negative fraction. Every receptor here comes from a man aged 18-30 years in good health. Some clones in this sample may be carry-over from other donors' samples.

This clone was seen more than once but under ten times. V and J are TRBV2 and TRBJ2-2; D unresolved. This CDR3 has 11 residues. Germline V lookup: CDR1 SNHLY, CDR2 FYNNEI. V was pared by 3 bases and J by 10 bases, with 6 bases between. The DNA of the CDR3 is TGTGCCAGCAGTGACGGTGCGGAGCTGTTTTTT. Translated, it gives CASSDGAELFF. The full variable domain, with the rest looked up from reference TRBV2 and TRBJ2-2, is EPEVTQTPSHQVTQMGQEVILRCVPISNHLYFYWYRQILGQKVEFLVSFYNNEISEKSEIFDDQFSVERPDGSNFTLKIRSTKLEDSAMYFCASSDGAELFFGEGSRLTVL.

The chain combines TRBV10-3 with TRBJ2-2; the match to TRBD2 covers 10 bases. Germline V lookup: CDR1 ENHRY, CDR2 SYGVKD. The V gene end was trimmed by 1 base and the J gene end by 4 bases; junction bases not matched to a gene: 6. CDR3 size: 17 residues. CDR3 in amino acids: CAISEFKREGPTGELFF. CDR3 nucleotide sequence: TGTGCCATCAGTGAGTTTAAGCGGGAGGGCCCCACCGGGGAGCTGTTTTTT.

This chain connects TRBV6-1 to TRBJ1-3, with D perhaps matching TRBD1 (5 bases). In germline, CDR1 is MNHNS, CDR2 SASEGT. Trimming stripped 4 bases from V and 0 bases from J, with 13 bases between. This CDR3 is built from 16 residues. In DNA, the CDR3 is TGTGCCAGCAGTGGGTCCTGGGACGGCTCTGGAAACACCATATATTTT. Translating it yields CASSGSWDGSGNTIYF.

There are a few counts of this clone. CDR3 sequence: CASSRTSGWDTGELFF. The CDR3 region has the DNA TGCGCCAGCAGCCGGACTAGCGGTTGGGACACCGGGGAGCTGTTTTTT. This chain joins TRBV4-1 and TRBJ2-2, with 10 bases lining up with TRBD2. The germline V gene has CDR1 MGHRA and CDR2 YSYEKL. This CDR3 spans 16 amino acids. V lost 4 bases, J lost 3 bases, and 5 bases stayed unmatched.

The CDR3 region is CASSLSSISGANVLTF. The DNA of the CDR3 is TGTGCCAGCAGTTTATCTAGTATTTCCGGGGCCAACGTCCTGACTTTC. J is TRBJ2-6 and V is TRBV27; D remains ambiguous. Germline V gene data show CDR1 as MNHEY and CDR2 as SMNVEV (reference sequence). Deletions cut 0 bases from V and 4 bases from J, with 10 bases between. The CDR3 contains 16 residues.

V gene TRBV20-1 combines with J gene TRBJ1-2, with 7 bases aligning to TRBD1. CDR1 DFQATT and CDR2 SNEGSKA come from the germline V gene (reference sequence). This CDR3 comprises 11 residues. V was pared by 5 bases and J by 7 bases, with 4 bases of the junction left unmatched. CDR3 residues: CSAPQGGGYTF. CDR3 sequence (DNA): TGCAGTGCTCCCCAGGGGGGTGGCTACACCTTC.

The chain carries TRBV11-2 and TRBJ2-7, with D possibly being TRBD1 (6 bases). This CDR3 comprises 15 residues. Trimming removed 2 bases from V and 1 base from J, with 12 bases in between. CDR1 and CDR2 (germline): SGHAT, FQNNGV. CDR3 DNA: TGTGCCAGCAGCTTAAACCCCAGGGGTTCCTACGAGCAGTACTTC. As protein: CASSLNPRGSYEQYF.

This chain joins TRBV7-3 and TRBJ2-1, with 10 bases fitting TRBD2. The CDR3 extends over 17 amino acids. Trimming at V came to 5 bases and at J to 2 bases, leaving 9 bases not matched to a gene. Germline V gene data show CDR1 as SGHTA and CDR2 as FQGTGA. The CDR3 sequence is CASSPFALAGAYNEQFF. The CDR3, as DNA: TGTGCCAGCAGCCCCTTCGCCCTAGCGGGAGCCTACAATGAGCAGTTCTTC.

This chain's CDR3 is CASSLQWGTEAFF. The CDR3 region has the DNA TGTGCCAGCAGTTTGCAGTGGGGCACTGAAGCTTTCTTT. The gene calls are TRBV27 and TRBJ1-1, with D hard to call. CDR1 is MNHEY, CDR2 SMNVEV, per germline (reference sequence). The V gene lost 3 bases and the J gene lost 4 bases, with 9 bases spanning the gap. The CDR3 length is 13 residues.

This clone has just one count. The chain recombines TRBV2 with TRBJ1-1; maybe TRBD1 (5 bases). Germline lookup yields CDR1 SNHLY and CDR2 FYNNEI. This CDR3 has 13 amino acids. The V end was cut by 8 bases, the J end by 3 bases, with 13 bases between. Here the CDR3 reads CASGGEVDTEAFF. DNA for the CDR3: TGTGCCAGCGGGGGGGAGGTGGACACTGAAGCTTTCTTT.

This clone was counted between two and nine times. The CDR3 bases are TGCGCCAGCAGCCAAGAGGGACAGGGGATGTCGAACTATGGCTACACCTTC. This translates into CASSQEGQGMSNYGYTF. The chain recombines TRBV4-1 with TRBJ1-2, with 10 bases lining up with TRBD1. The CDR3 runs to 17 residues. Germline V gene sequence: CDR1 MGHRA, CDR2 YSYEKL. J was trimmed by 2 bases and V by 0 bases; bases with no gene match: 6.

The CDR3 loop is CASTTGQQETQYF. CDR3 nucleotide sequence: TGTGCCAGCACCACGGGACAGCAAGAGACCCAGTACTTC. The chain recombines TRBV2 with TRBJ2-5; 7 bases agree with TRBD1. The CDR3 is 13 residues long. Trimming took 7 bases from V and 2 from J; bases not matched to a gene: 4. The germline CDR1 and CDR2 sequences are SNHLY and FYNNEI.

There are a few counts of this clone. The V gene is TRBV6-5, the J gene TRBJ2-1; TRBD2 matches at 14 bases. Unmatched junction bases numbered 3, after V lost 4 bases and J lost 7 bases. Germline V gives CDR1 MNHEY, CDR2 SVGAGI. The CDR3 has 15 amino acids. CDR3 protein: CASSLGLAGVNEQFF. The CDR3 DNA follows: TGTGCCAGCAGTTTGGGACTAGCGGGGGTGAATGAGCAGTTCTTC.

V is TRBV7-2 and J is TRBJ1-1; D is unresolved. CDR1 SGHTA and CDR2 FQGNSA come from the germline V gene. The V and J ends lost 3 bases and 1 base respectively, with 12 bases between them. The CDR3 sequence is 15 residues long. For the CDR3, the DNA is TGTGCCAGCAGCTTTATGGGCAGCAAGAACACTGAAGCTTTCTTT. Translated: CASSFMGSKNTEAFF.

The chain carries TRBV2 and TRBJ1-5, with D tentatively TRBD1 (5 bases). The CDR3 has 15 residues. The germline V gene encodes CDR1 SNHLY and CDR2 FYNNEI. V was trimmed by 4 bases and J by 1 base, leaving 11 bases between them. Here the CDR3 reads CASSVLGVSNQPQHF. As DNA, the CDR3 is TGTGCCAGCAGTGTTCTGGGGGTAAGCAATCAGCCCCAGCATTTT.

The rearrangement links TRBV9 to TRBJ2-3; D remains unclear. CDR3 length equals 15 residues. Germline V gene sequence: CDR1 SGDLS, CDR2 YYNGEE. V lost 0 bases and J lost 1, with 9 bases in between. The DNA of the CDR3 is TGTGCCAGCAGCGTAGTTGTTACGGGCACAGATACGCAGTATTTT. Its protein product is CASSVVVTGTDTQYF.

The chain recombines TRBV18 with TRBJ2-5, with 8 bases matching TRBD2. The germline CDR1 and CDR2 sequences are KGHSH and LQKENI. The V gene end was trimmed by 3 bases and the J gene end by 4 bases; junction bases not matched to a gene: 7. This CDR3 has 15 residues. The CDR3 protein is CASSPGTRAGETQYF. CDR3 bases: TGTGCCAGCTCACCTGGGACTAGGGCGGGAGAGACCCAGTACTTC.

The gene calls are TRBV10-3 and TRBJ2-5; D not certain. The CDR3 sequence is 12 residues long. V gave up 5 bases and J gave up 2 bases, with 6 bases separating them. Germline V gives CDR1 ENHRY, CDR2 SYGVKD. This CDR3 is CAISSKQETQYF. The CDR3 DNA follows: TGTGCCATCAGTTCGAAACAAGAGACCCAGTACTTC.

The chain links TRBV11-2 to TRBJ2-7, with a possible D match to TRBD1 (5 bases). Looked up from germline, CDR1 is SGHAT and CDR2 is FQNNGV. The CDR3 is 13 residues long. The ends were cut back, 5 bases at V and 7 bases at J, with 15 bases in the middle. CDR3 sequence: CASSPHRISEQYF. The DNA for the CDR3 is TGTGCCAGCAGCCCGCACAGGATATCTGAGCAGTACTTC.